This T cell receptor beta chain is drawn from a study of neurological immune-mediated disorders. Study in general: Multiple sclerosis patients numbered about 34, of whom around 30 were relapsing-remitting and 3 secondary progressive.

A 10-nucleotide random UMI tagged transcripts in template-switch 5'RACE cDNA synthesis. MiXCR, run by TCRdb on the 5' RACE reads, gives a single entry per CDR3 protein. The repertoire consists of about 80,000 distinct CDR3 sequences, with 4.5% to 7.5% occurring once and the leading ten covering roughly 8.6%. This CDR3 contains 16 residues. V lost 0 bases to trimming and J lost 9 bases; unmatched junction nucleotides: 9. The V gene's germline CDR1 is SGHRS and CDR2 YFSETQ. Time point denoted: longitudinal time-point 2. This clonotype was seen many times. The antigen is not known. Study-wide results and limits: There was no association between the multiple sclerosis repertoire cluster and any clinical or MRI feature. The phylogenetic placement of 18 of 34 multiple sclerosis patients' repertoires in one related-CDR3 cluster constitutes a possible signature.

The sequencing input was PBMCs. This TCR was sampled from a woman aged 60-75 years with multiple sclerosis. The chain combines TRBV5-1 with TRBJ2-1; 10 positions agree with TRBD2. The CDR3 spells CASSLVAGLADLEQFF. The CDR3 region has the DNA TGCGCCAGCAGCTTGGTGGCCGGACTAGCGGATCTTGAGCAGTTCTTC.